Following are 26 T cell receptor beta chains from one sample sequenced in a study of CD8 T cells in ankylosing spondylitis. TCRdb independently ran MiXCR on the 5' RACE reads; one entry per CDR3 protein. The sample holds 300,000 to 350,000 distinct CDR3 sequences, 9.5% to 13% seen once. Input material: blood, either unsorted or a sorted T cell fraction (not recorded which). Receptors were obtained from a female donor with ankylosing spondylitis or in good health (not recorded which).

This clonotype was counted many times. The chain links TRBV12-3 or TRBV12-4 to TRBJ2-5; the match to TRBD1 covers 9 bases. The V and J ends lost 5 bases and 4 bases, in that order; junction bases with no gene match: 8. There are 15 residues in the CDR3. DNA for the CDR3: TGTGCCAGCAGTAAGGGACAGGGACCGCCAGAGACCCAGTACTTC. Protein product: CASSKGQGPPETQYF.

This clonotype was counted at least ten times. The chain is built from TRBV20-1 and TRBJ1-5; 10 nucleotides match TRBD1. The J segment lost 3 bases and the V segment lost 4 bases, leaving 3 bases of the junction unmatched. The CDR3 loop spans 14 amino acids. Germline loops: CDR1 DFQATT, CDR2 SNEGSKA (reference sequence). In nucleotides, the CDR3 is TGCAGTGCTAAGGGGACAGGGGTCAATCAGCCCCAGCATTTT. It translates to CSAKGTGVNQPQHF.

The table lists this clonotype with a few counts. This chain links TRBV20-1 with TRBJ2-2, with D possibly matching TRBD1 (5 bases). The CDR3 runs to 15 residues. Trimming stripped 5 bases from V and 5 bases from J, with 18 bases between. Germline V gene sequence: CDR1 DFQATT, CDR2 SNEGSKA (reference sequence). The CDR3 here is CSAGAAVRRTGELFF. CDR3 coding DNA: TGCAGTGCTGGGGCGGCCGTTCGTCGAACCGGGGAGCTGTTTTTT.

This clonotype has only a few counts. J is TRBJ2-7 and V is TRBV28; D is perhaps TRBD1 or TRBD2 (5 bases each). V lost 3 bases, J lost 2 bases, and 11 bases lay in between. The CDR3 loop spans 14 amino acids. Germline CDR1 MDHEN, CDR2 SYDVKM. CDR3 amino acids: CASSFQRGAYEQYF. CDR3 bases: TGTGCCAGCAGTTTCCAAAGAGGGGCCTACGAGCAGTACTTC.

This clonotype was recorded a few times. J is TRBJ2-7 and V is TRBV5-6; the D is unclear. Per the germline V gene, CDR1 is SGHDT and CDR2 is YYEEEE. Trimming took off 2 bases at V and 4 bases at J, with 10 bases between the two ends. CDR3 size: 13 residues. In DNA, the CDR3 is TGTGCCAGCAGCTTATCTGCCGAATACGAGCAGTACTTC. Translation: CASSLSAEYEQYF.

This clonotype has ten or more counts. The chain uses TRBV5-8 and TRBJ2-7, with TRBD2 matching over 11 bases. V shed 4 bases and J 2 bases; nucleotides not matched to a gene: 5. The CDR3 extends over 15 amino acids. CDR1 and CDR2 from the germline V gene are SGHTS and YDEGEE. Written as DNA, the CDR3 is TGTGCCAGCAGCCCTGGGACTAGCGGTCCCTACGAGCAGTACTTC. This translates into CASSPGTSGPYEQYF.

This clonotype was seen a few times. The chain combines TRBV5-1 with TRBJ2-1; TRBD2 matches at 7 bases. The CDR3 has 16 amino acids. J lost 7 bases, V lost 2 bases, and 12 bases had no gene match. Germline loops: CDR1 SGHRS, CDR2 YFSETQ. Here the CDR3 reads CASSFGRLVGGNEQFF. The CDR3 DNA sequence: TGCGCCAGCAGCTTCGGTCGGCTAGTGGGGGGGAATGAGCAGTTCTTC.

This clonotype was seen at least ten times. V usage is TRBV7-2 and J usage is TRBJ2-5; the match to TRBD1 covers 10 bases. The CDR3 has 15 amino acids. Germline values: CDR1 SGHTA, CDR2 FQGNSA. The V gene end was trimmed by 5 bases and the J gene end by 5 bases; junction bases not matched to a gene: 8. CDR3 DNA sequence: TGTGCCAGCAGCCATGGGACAGGGGTTAGGGAGACCCAGTACTTC. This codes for CASSHGTGVRETQYF.

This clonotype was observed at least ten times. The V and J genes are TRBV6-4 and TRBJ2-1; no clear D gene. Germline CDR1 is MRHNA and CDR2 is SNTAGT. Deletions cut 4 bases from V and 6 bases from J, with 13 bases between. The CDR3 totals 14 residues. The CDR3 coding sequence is TGTGCCAGCAGTGTAGAGGTTATGGGCAATGAGCAGTTCTTC. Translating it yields CASSVEVMGNEQFF.

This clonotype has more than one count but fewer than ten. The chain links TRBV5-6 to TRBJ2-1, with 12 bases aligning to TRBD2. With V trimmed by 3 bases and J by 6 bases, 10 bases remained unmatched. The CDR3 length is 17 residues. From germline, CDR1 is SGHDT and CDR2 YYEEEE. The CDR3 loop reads CASSSTLTSGGFNEQFF. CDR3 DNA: TGTGCCAGCAGCTCAACACTTACTAGCGGGGGGTTCAATGAGCAGTTCTTC.

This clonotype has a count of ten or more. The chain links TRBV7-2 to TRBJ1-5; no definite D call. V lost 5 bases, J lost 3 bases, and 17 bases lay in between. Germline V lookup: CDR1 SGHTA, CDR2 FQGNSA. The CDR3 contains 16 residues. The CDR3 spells CASSQMAPTPNQPQHF. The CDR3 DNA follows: TGTGCCAGCAGCCAAATGGCGCCGACACCCAATCAGCCCCAGCATTTT. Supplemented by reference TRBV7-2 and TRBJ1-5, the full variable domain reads GAGVSQSPSNKVTEKGKDVELRCDPISGHTALYWYRQSLGQGLEFLIYFQGNSAPDKSGLPSDRFSAERTGGSVSTLTIQRTQQEDSAVYLCASSQMAPTPNQPQHFGDGTRLSIL.

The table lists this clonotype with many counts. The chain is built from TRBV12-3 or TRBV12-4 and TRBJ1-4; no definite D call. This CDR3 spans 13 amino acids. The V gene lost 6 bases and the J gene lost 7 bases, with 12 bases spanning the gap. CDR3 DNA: TGTGCCAGCAGCCCAGGAGATTTTGAAAAACTGTTTTTT. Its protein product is CASSPGDFEKLFF.

CDR3 in DNA: TGTGCCAGCAGCTTGGCCGTAGTAGCTTACACAGATACGCAGTATTTT. The encoded protein is CASSLAVVAYTDTQYF. The V call is TRBV5-5, the J call TRBJ2-3, with no clear D. Per the germline V gene, CDR1 is SGHKS and CDR2 is YYEKEE (reference sequence). This CDR3 is 16 amino acids long. The ends were cut back, 0 bases at V and 2 bases at J, with 13 bases in the middle.

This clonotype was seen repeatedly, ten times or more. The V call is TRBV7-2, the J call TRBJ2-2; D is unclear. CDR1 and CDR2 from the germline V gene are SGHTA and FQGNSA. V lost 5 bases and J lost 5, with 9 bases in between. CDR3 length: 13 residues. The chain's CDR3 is CASSAELTGELFF. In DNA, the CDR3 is TGTGCCAGCAGCGCGGAACTTACCGGGGAGCTGTTTTTT.

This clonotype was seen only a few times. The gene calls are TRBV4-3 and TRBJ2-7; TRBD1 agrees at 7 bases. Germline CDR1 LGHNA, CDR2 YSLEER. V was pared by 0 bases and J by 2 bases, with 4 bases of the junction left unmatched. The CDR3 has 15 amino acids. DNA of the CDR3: TGCGCCAGCAGCCAAGATGTGGGACAGACCTACGAGCAGTACTTC. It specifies CASSQDVGQTYEQYF.

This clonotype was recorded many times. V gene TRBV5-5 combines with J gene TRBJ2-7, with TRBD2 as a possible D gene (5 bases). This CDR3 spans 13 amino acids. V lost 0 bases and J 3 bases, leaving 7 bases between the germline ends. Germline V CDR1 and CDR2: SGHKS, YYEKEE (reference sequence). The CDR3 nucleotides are TGTGCCAGCAGCTTGGTGGGGAGCTACGAGCAGTACTTC. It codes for CASSLVGSYEQYF.

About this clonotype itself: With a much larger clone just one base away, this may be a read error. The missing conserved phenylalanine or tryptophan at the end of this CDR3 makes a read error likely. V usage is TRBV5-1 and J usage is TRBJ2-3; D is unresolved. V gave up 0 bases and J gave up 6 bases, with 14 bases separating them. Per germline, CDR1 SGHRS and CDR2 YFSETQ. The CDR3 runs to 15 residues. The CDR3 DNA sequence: TGCGCCAGCAGCTTGGACGGATCTTATTCGGATACGCAGTATTAT. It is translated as CASSLDGSYSDTQYY.

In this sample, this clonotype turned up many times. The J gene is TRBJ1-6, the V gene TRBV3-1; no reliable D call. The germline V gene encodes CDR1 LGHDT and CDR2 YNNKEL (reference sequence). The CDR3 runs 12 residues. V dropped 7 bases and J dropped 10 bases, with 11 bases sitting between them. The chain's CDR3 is CASTGFGSPLHF. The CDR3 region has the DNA TGTGCCAGCACCGGGTTCGGGTCACCCCTCCACTTT.

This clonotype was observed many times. The CDR3 bases are TGTGCCAGCAGCCCCTTGGTGCGGGTTTCCTACAATGAGCAGTTCTTC. This codes for CASSPLVRVSYNEQFF. The chain is built from TRBV28 and TRBJ2-1; perhaps TRBD2 as D (5 bases). This CDR3 contains 16 residues. Germline lookup yields CDR1 MDHEN and CDR2 SYDVKM. V shed 6 bases and J shed 1 base, with 16 bases lying between them.

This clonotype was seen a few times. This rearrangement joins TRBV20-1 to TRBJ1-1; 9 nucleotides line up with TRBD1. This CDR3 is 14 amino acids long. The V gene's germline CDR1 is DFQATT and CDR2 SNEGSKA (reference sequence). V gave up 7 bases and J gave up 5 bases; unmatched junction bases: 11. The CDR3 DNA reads TGCAGTGGCCACACAGGGGGCGTGGGGACTGAAGCTTTCTTT. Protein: CSGHTGGVGTEAFF.

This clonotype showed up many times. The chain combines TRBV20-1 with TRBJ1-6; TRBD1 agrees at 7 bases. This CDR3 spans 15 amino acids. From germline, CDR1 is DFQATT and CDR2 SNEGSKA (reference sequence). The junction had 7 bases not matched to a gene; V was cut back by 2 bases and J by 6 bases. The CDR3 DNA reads TGCAGTGCTAGAACATCCGGGACAGCTAATTCACCCCTCCACTTT. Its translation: CSARTSGTANSPLHF.

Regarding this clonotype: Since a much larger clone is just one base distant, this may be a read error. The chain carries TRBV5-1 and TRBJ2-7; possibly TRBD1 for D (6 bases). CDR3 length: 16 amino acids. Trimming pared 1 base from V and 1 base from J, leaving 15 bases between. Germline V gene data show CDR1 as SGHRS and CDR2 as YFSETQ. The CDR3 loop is CASSLNTDRSSYEQYF. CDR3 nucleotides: TGCGCCAGCAGCTTGAACACGGACAGAAGTTCCTACGAGCAGTACTTC.

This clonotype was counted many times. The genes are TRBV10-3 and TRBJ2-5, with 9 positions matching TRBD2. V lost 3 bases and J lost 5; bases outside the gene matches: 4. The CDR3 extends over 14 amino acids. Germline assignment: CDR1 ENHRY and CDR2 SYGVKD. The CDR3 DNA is TGTGCCATCAGTGATTTCGGGACTAGCGAGACCCAGTACTTC. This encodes CAISDFGTSETQYF.

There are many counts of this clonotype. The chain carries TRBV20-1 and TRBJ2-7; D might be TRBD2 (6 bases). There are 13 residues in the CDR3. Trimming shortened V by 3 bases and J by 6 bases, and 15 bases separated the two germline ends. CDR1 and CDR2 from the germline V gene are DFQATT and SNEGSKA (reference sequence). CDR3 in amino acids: CSARGQGLSEQYF. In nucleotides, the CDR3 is TGCAGTGCTAGGGGGCAGGGACTCTCCGAGCAGTACTTC.

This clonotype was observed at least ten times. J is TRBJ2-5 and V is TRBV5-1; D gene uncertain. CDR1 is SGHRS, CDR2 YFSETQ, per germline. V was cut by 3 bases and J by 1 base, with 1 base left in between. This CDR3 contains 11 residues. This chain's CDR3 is CASSSQETQYF. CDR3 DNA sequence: TGCGCCAGCAGCTCCCAAGAGACCCAGTACTTC.

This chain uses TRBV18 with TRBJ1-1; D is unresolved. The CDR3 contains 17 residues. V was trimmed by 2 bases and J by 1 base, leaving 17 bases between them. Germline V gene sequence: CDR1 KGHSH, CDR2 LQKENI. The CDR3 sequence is CASSPSIGALPNTEAFF. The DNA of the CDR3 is TGTGCCAGCTCACCAAGTATCGGCGCGCTGCCGAACACTGAAGCTTTCTTT.